This paragraph reports one TCR beta chain. TCRdb's copy holds only in-frame clones and misses some; the assay was immunoSEQ multiplex PCR. The sample contains fewer than 90,000 clones, around 89% of which appear only once. This sample was taken from a study of technical replicates of blood from a few donors. Sequences were obtained from T cells isolated from PBMCs. This TCR was recovered from a human donor in good health.

CDR3 in DNA: TGTGCCAGCAGCTTAGCGGGGGCTAACTATGGCTACACCTTC. This sequence encodes CASSLAGANYGYTF. V gene TRBV5-6 combines with J gene TRBJ1-2, with a possible D match to TRBD1 (5 bases). The CDR3 spans 14 residues. V gave up 2 bases and J gave up 0 bases, with 8 bases separating them. Germline CDR1 is SGHDT and CDR2 is YYEEEE.